The clone carrying this TCR beta chain has at least ten counts. Unsorted libraries were prepared from 2 million PBMCs that had been stored at -80 C. This record comes from a study of neurological immune-mediated disorders. Germline V gives CDR1 SGHRS, CDR2 YFSETQ. V was trimmed by 4 bases and J by 4 bases, leaving 12 bases between them. The CDR3 is 14 amino acids. TCRdb re-called the 5' RACE reads with MiXCR, one entry per CDR3 protein. The sample includes about 74,000 distinct CDR3 sequences, around 5.2% seen only once; the top ten take roughly 7.4%. This sequence was found in a man younger than 30 with multiple sclerosis. The chain couples TRBV5-1 to TRBJ1-3; D uncertain. The specimen sequenced was PBMCs. This CDR3 reads CASSASQPGNTIYF. CDR3 nucleotides: TGCGCCAGCAGCGCATCCCAACCCGGAAACACCATATATTTT.